This TCR beta chain was captured by sequencing in a study of response to subunit inactivated influenza vaccine (dated by TCRdb to about 2018). Study-level background: Deep quantitative profiling of the T cell receptor repertoire was used in the study to follow responses to a trivalent subunit inactivated influenza vaccine.

The germline ends are 15 bases apart after V is trimmed by 3 bases and J by 1 base. CDR1 and CDR2, per the germline V gene (reference sequence), are DFQATT and SNEGSKA. Including the terminal cysteine and phenylalanine, the CDR3 comprises 15 residues. Only the CDR3 part of the read is kept: 45 bases, read in frame from the first base. Overall study results and their limits: The authors proposed that each seasonal influenza vaccination may bring in only a limited number of new T cells.

The method behind the library was RT-PCR. The reads were generated on an Illumina HiSeq 2500. TCRdb ran its own pipeline on the public reads, namely fastp trimming at Q25 and MiXCR clone calling, and kept in-frame beta chains. When rows share a CDR3 protein, they turn into one entry using the most common DNA and genes. In this sample the table shows just under 250,000 distinct CDR3 sequences, 9% to 15% of which occur a single time. The top ten clonotypes cover 7.8% of the sample. Of note for this clonotype: Its cognate antigen has yet to be identified. Base qualities are not provided; no much larger clone lies one nucleotide away.

This receptor was obtained from a man between 50 and 59 years old who received an inactivated influenza vaccine. Donor details come from another sample of the same person, matched by shared clones. Specimen: non-naive T cells sorted from PBMCs, collected 14 to 15 days before vaccination. What the cell subset or site label conveys for this sample: memory T cell fraction. The chain couples TRBV20-1 to TRBJ1-1; no D gene can be assigned with confidence. CDR3 protein: CSASQLGSKNTEAFF. The nucleotide sequence is TGCAGTGCTAGTCAACTCGGAAGCAAGAACACTGAAGCTTTCTTT.